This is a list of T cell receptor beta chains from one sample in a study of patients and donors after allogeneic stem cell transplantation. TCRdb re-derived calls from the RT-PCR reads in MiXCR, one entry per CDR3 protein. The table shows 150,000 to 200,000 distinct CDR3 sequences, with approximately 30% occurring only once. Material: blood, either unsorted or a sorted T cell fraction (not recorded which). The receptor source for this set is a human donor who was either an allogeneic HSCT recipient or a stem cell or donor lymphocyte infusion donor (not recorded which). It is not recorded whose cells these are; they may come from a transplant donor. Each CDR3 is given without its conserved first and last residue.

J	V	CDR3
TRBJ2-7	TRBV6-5	ASSWGTSGYEQY
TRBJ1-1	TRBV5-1	ASSGVPGDTEAF
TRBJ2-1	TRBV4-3	ASSQDLGADSYNEQF
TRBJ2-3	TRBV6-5	ASSSRTSVTDTQY
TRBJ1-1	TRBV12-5	ASGFTGQGFRIIRNTEAF
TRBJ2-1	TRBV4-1	ASSQDPPRSGSSYNEQF
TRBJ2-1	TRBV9	ASSAPGAGAYNEQF
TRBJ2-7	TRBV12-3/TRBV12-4	ASSFREDYEQY
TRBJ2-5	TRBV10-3	AISEFGQGIQETQY
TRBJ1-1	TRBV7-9	ASSLAGQGDMTF
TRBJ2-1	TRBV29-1	SVGGHWRPEF
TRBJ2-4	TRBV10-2	ASRLSGTLDIQY
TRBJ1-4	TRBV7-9	ASSTDPFRPEKLF
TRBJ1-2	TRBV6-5	ASSYGGLGYGYT
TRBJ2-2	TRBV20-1	SAPRAPSTGELF
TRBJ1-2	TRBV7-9	ASSFYRPPYGYT
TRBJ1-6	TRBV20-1	SALQGIISPLH
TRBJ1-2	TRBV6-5	ASSSPQTFRYGYT
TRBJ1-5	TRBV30	AWSTGAQPQH
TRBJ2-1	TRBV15	ATSLYGSQNEQF
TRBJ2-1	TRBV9	ASTGGHDNEQF
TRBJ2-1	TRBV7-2	ASSLVGGGRVYNEQF
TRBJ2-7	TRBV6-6	ASSYREATYEQY
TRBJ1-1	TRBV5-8	ASSFEVGTEAF